This entry concerns a single T cell receptor beta chain. Its matching antigen is unknown. Sequencing used immunoSEQ multiplex PCR; TCRdb keeps in-frame clones, though not all of them. The sample contains about 82,000 clones, roughly 90% of which appear only once. The data were taken from a study of T cell responses to AZD1222 COVID-19 vaccine. Turning to the study itself: Second-dose timings of about 4 or about 12 weeks were pooled. Points from the study as a whole: Sampling that yielded the repertoires occurred only after the peak T cell response.

V gave up 0 bases and J gave up 6 bases, with 10 bases separating them. The CDR3 sequence is 14 residues long. CDR1 and CDR2 (germline): SGHDT, YYEEEE. The receptor was derived from an adult in good health. The chain joins TRBV5-6 to TRBJ1-5; no clear D. The sample here was peripheral blood, taken on day 0 of AZD1222 vaccination. The CDR3 sequence: CASSLGLGGQPQHF. CDR3 bases: TGTGCCAGCAGCTTGGGCTTGGGAGGTCAGCCCCAGCATTTT.